The next 16 T cell receptor beta chains were all read from a single sample in a study of regulatory T cells in long-lasting Graves disease. Indicated time point: newly diagnosed GD, antithyroid drugs for less than 3 months. PBMCs provided the RNA from which the TCR library was made. Arm-PCR of CDR3 regions and iRepertoire HTBI primers were the basis on which TCR beta libraries were built. From the multiplex PCR reads, TCRdb called clonotypes with MiXCR, one entry per CDR3 protein. The sample holds about 240,000 distinct CDR3 sequences, 20% seen once. This sample comprised peripheral blood mononuclear cells (PBMCs), obtained at new diagnosis, from a patient treated with antithyroid drugs. The receptors were gathered from a female donor with Graves disease.

This clonotype was picked up many times. J is TRBJ2-1 and V is TRBV18; D not certain. Germline assignment: CDR1 KGHSH and CDR2 LQKENI. The germline V and J ends were trimmed by 3 bases and 6 bases, with 12 bases remaining between them. CDR3 length: 14 amino acids. CDR3 region: CASSPPDLLNEQFF. CDR3 in DNA: TGTGCCAGCTCACCCCCGGACCTCCTCAATGAGCAGTTCTTC.

As concerns this clonotype: This likely stems from a read error, as it lies one base from a far larger clone. The chain is built from TRBV11-3 and TRBJ2-4, with TRBD2 matching 9 bases. Germline loops: CDR1 SGHNT, CDR2 YENEEA. The CDR3 spans 12 residues. The CDR3 sequence: CASEPPTSGPLF. The DNA for the CDR3 is TGTGCCAGCGAACCCCCGACTAGCGGCCCTCTCTTC. The full variable domain, rest sourced from reference TRBV11-3 and TRBJ2-4, is EAGVVQSPRYKIIEKKQPVAFWCNPISGHNTLYWYLQNLGQGPELLIRYENEEAVDDSQLPKDRFSAERLKGVDSTLKIQPAELGDSAVYLCASEPPTSGPLFGAGTRLSVL.

The rearrangement uses TRBV10-2 and TRBJ2-2, with 9 bases lining up with TRBD2. CDR1 WSHSY and CDR2 SAAADI come from the germline V gene. The CDR3 spans 18 residues. V shed 0 bases and J 7 bases; nucleotides not matched to a gene: 12. The CDR3 here is CASSESPASGGYYGELFF. CDR3 DNA: TGCGCCAGCAGTGAGTCCCCAGCGAGCGGGGGGTATTACGGGGAGCTGTTTTTT.

This clonotype came up many times. The chain joins TRBV6-5 to TRBJ1-5; D is unresolved. CDR3 length: 15 residues. CDR1 and CDR2 (germline): MNHEY, SVGAGI. V was cut by 2 bases and J by 2 bases, with 10 bases left in between. CDR3 residues: CASSYGRGRNQPQHF. In DNA form, the CDR3 reads TGTGCCAGCAGTTACGGGCGGGGTCGCAATCAGCCCCAGCATTTT.

This clonotype was picked up many times. The CDR3 spells CASSQRQGSDTQYF. CDR3 coding DNA: TGCGCCAGCAGCCAAAGACAGGGTTCAGATACGCAGTATTTT. The chain links TRBV5-1 to TRBJ2-3; 7 bases align to TRBD1. This CDR3 contains 14 residues. J gave up 4 bases and V 4 bases, and 6 bases lay outside the gene matches. Germline CDR1 SGHRS, CDR2 YFSETQ.

This clonotype was picked up many times. This chain links TRBV5-1 with TRBJ2-1; TRBD2 matches at 7 bases. CDR3 length equals 13 residues. Germline CDR1 reads SGHRS; CDR2 reads YFSETQ. The V and J ends lost 6 bases and 8 bases, in that order; junction bases with no gene match: 8. This chain's CDR3 is CASMELTSYEQFF. Written as DNA, the CDR3 is TGCGCCAGCATGGAGTTGACTAGCTATGAGCAGTTCTTC.

Turning to this clonotype: A far larger clone differs by one base, so this is likely a read error. The chain couples TRBV2 to TRBJ2-1; a weak D match, TRBD2 (7 bases). The CDR3 totals 16 residues. Looked up from germline, CDR1 is SNHLY and CDR2 is FYNNEI. V lost 6 bases and J 0 bases, leaving 15 bases between the germline ends. CDR3: CASSLVGGASYNEQFF. The CDR3 nucleotides are TGTGCCAGCAGCTTAGTGGGGGGGGCCTCCTACAATGAGCAGTTCTTC. The full variable domain, in which reference TRBV2 and TRBJ2-1 provide the parts outside the CDR3, is EPEVTQTPSHQVTQMGQEVILRCVPISNHLYFYWYRQILGQKVEFLVSFYNNEISEKSEIFDDQFSVERPDGSNFTLKIRSTKLEDSAMYFCASSLVGGASYNEQFFGPGTRLTVL.

This clonotype came up many times. V gene TRBV3-1 combines with J gene TRBJ2-1; D gene uncertain. Deletions cut 0 bases from V and 10 bases from J, with 7 bases between. Germline CDR1 and CDR2: LGHDT and YNNKEL (reference sequence). This CDR3 contains 12 residues. In nucleotides, the CDR3 is TGTGCCAGCAGCCAAGATGACGGGGAGCAGTTCTTC. Translating gives CASSQDDGEQFF.

The CDR3 loop is CASSDPGQGRGYGYTF. The DNA of the CDR3 is TGTGCCAGCAGTGACCCCGGACAGGGAAGAGGCTATGGCTACACCTTC. V is TRBV6-1 and J is TRBJ1-2, with 8 bases fitting TRBD1. V trimming: 3 bases; J trimming: 4 bases; junction bases outside the gene matches: 10. This CDR3 has 16 amino acids. The germline CDR1 and CDR2 sequences are MNHNS and SASEGT.

V is TRBV19 and J is TRBJ2-7; D is unresolved. Germline CDR1 LNHDA, CDR2 SQIVND (reference sequence). V was cut by 8 bases and J by 3 bases, with 17 bases left in between. The CDR3 sequence is 14 residues long. The CDR3 sequence: CASSSTSLGYEQYF. The CDR3 DNA reads as TGTGCCAGTTCCTCGACATCCTTGGGCTACGAGCAGTACTTC.

Worth noting for this clonotype: A much larger clone sits a single nucleotide away, making a read error possible. The chain is built from TRBV6-2 or TRBV6-3 and TRBJ2-7; 8 bases agree with TRBD1. Germline V gene data show CDR1 as MNHEY and CDR2 as SVGEGT. V lost 5 bases and J lost 5; bases outside the gene matches: 5. The CDR3 extends over 13 amino acids. The CDR3 is CASSDDRGHEQYF. DNA of the CDR3: TGTGCCAGCAGTGATGACAGGGGACACGAGCAGTACTTC.

This clonotype was recorded at least ten times. The rearrangement uses TRBV7-9 and TRBJ1-5; tentatively, D is TRBD1 (5 bases). CDR3 length: 16 amino acids. Trimming took 0 bases from V and 5 from J, leaving 14 bases between them. Germline CDR1 SEHNR, CDR2 FQNEAQ (reference sequence). CDR3 loop: CASSLALTATDQPQHF. The CDR3 region has the DNA TGTGCCAGCAGCTTAGCGTTGACGGCGACAGATCAGCCCCAGCATTTT.

V is TRBV7-2 and J is TRBJ2-7, with 8 nucleotides matching TRBD2. In germline, CDR1 is SGHTA, CDR2 FQGNSA. There are 14 residues in the CDR3. The J segment lost 1 base and the V segment lost 5 bases, leaving 4 bases of the junction unmatched. This CDR3 reads CASSGRGASYEQYF. The CDR3 bases are TGTGCCAGCAGCGGGCGGGGGGCGTCCTACGAGCAGTACTTC.

The chain couples TRBV14 to TRBJ2-4, with a possible D match to TRBD1 (5 bases). Germline values: CDR1 SGHDN, CDR2 FVKESK. Trimming took off 2 bases at V and 12 bases at J, with 23 bases between the two ends. The CDR3 loop spans 16 amino acids. The CDR3 bases are TGTGCCAGCAGCCAAAATGGGGTAGGACACGAAGACGGTCAGTACTTC. Translated: CASSQNGVGHEDGQYF.

Many counts were recorded for this clonotype. The chain recombines TRBV5-4 with TRBJ2-7, with TRBD1 matching 9 bases. Unmatched junction bases numbered 7, after V lost 4 bases and J lost 5 bases. The CDR3 length is 14 residues. Germline V CDR1 and CDR2: SGHNT, YYREEE (reference sequence). In DNA, the CDR3 is TGTGCCAGCAGCGGCCAAGACAGGGGGGACGAGCAGTACTTC. Translated, it gives CASSGQDRGDEQYF.

This clonotype was recorded many times. The genes are TRBV12-3 or TRBV12-4 and TRBJ2-2; possibly TRBD1 or TRBD2 for D (5 bases each). The CDR3 runs 15 residues. Between the trimmed V and J ends, which lost 5 bases and 6 bases, there was a span of 16 bases. CDR3 coding DNA: TGTGCCAGCAGTGACGGGACCCCCCGGGCCGGGGAGCTGTTTTTT. Its translation is CASSDGTPRAGELFF.